The subject of this entry is one T cell receptor beta chain. The data are from a study of blood T cell repertoires in COVID-19. Study context: Sites across the United States, Italy and Spain contributed samples from acute and convalescent COVID-19. From T cells, B-cell-depleted T cells, or PBMCs came the material, which was cDNA or gDNA.

Trimming removed 5 bases from V and 10 bases from J; junction bases left unmatched: 17. Germline-derived CDR1 and CDR2 are SGHNT and YENEEA. The CDR3 is made up of 16 amino acids. Per the original data handling: Scientists estimated how many nucleated cells there were by amplifying reference gene primers. TCRdb's copy holds only in-frame clones and misses some; the assay was immunoSEQ multiplex PCR. That table furnishes V, J and clone size, whereas the DNA furnished D and trimming. The data show about 240,000 clones, roughly 80% seen once. This receptor was taken from a woman under 30 with acute or convalescent COVID-19. Sequencing used peripheral blood. The chain links TRBV11-3 to TRBJ2-1, with 7 bases fitting TRBD2. The CDR3 nucleotides read TGTGCCAGCAGCCTACGGACTAGTTTTGGGGCTGGAGAGCAGTTCTTC. It translates to CASSLRTSFGAGEQFF.